This T cell receptor beta chain was sequenced in a study of T-cell reconstitution after alpha-beta-depleted transplantation in children. The study, taken as a whole, reports: In some patients, recipient T cells and intrathymic progenitors surviving conditioning explained high day-60 diversity. It was reported that alpha-beta T cells came from several hundred expanded graft clones (about two months after transplant).

About this clonotype: As yet, its antigen is unknown. The junction departs from germline at one end; a sequencing error may be responsible.

Germline V gives CDR1 KGHSH, CDR2 LQKENI. This CDR3 has 17 amino acids. Preparation of the TCRbeta library was carried out with unique molecular identifiers. TCRdb reprocessed the PCR reads with MiXCR, giving one entry per CDR3 protein. This table has 600,000 to 700,000 distinct CDR3 sequences, less than 15% appearing once. The receptor was isolated from a girl aged 2-15 years with congenital amegakaryocytic thrombocytopenia, due to receive a stem cell transplant. Sample: PBMCs, taken before TCRalphabeta/CD19-depleted stem cell transplant. The J gene is TRBJ2-1, the V gene TRBV18, with 8 positions matching TRBD2. CDR3 sequence reads: CSSSPLTSGLSYNEQFF. CDR3 in DNA: TGTTCCAGCTCACCACTCACTAGCGGCCTCTCCTACAATGAGCAGTTCTTC.